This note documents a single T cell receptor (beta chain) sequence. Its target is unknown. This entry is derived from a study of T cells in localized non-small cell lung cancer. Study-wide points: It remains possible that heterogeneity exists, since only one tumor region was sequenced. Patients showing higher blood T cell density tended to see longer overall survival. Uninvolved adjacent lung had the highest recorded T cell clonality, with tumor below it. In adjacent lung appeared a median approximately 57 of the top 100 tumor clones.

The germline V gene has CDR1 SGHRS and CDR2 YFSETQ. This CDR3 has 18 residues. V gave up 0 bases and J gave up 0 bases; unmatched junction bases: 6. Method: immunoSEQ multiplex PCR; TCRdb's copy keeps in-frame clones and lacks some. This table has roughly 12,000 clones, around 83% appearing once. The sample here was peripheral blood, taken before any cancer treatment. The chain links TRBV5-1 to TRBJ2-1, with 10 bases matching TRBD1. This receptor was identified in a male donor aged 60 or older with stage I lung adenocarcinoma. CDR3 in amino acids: CASSLGQGASSSYNEQFF. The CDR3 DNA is TGCGCCAGCAGCTTGGGACAGGGGGCCTCCAGCTCCTACAATGAGCAGTTCTTC.